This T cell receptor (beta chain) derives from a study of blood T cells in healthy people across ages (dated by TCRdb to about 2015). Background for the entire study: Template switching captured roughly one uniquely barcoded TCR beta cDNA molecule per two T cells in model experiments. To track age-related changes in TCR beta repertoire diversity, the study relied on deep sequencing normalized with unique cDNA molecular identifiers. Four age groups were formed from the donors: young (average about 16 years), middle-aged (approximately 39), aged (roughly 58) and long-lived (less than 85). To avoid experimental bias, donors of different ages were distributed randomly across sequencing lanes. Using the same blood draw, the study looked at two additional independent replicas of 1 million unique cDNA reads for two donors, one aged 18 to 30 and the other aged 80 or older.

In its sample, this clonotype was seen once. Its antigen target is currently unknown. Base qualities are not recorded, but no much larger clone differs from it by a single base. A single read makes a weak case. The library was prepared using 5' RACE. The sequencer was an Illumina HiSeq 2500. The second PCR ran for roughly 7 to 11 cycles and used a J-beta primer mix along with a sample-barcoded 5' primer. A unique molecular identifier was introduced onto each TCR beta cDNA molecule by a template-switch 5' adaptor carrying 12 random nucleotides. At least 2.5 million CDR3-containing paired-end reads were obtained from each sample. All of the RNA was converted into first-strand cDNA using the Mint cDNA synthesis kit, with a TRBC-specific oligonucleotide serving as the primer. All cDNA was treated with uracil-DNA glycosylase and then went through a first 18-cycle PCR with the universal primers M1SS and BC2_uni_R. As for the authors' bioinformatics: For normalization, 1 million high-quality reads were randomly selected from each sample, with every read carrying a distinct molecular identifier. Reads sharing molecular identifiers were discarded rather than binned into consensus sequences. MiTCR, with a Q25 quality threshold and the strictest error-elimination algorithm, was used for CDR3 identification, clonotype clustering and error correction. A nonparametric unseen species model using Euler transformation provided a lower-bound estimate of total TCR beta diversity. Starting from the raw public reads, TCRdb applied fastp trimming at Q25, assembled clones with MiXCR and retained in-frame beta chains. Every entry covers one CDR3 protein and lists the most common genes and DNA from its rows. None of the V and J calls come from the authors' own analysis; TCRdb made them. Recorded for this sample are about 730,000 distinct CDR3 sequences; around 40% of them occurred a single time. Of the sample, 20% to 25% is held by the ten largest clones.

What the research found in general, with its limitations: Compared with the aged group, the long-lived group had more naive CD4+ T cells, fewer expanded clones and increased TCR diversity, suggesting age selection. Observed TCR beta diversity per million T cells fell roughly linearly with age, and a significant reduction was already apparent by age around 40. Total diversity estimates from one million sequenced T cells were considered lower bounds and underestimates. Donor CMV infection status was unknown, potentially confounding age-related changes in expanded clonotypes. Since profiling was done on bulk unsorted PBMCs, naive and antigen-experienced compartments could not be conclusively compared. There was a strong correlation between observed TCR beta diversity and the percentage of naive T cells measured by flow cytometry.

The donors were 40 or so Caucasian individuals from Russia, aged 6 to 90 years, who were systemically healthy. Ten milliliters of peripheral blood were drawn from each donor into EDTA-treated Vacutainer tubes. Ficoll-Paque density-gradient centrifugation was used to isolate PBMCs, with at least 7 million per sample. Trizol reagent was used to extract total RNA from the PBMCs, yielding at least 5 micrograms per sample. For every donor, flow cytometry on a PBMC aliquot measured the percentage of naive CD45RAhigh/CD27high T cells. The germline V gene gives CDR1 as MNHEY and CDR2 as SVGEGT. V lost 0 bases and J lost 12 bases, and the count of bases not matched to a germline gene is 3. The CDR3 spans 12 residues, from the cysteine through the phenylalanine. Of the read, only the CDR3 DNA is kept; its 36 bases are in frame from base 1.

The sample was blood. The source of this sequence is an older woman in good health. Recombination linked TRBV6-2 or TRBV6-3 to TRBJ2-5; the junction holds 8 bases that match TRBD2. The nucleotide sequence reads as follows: TGTGCCAGCAGTTACTCTGGGCGGGAGGAGTACTTC. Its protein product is CASSYSGREEYF.